Sequencing of this T cell receptor beta chain was carried out in a study of blood T cell repertoires in COVID-19. At the level of the study: There were acute and convalescent COVID-19 samples, and they came from the United States, Italy and Spain. T cells, B-cell-depleted T cells, or PBMCs supplied cDNA or gDNA.

Regarding this clone: Relative to the germline gene, one junction end is altered; a read error may explain this.

Germline CDR1 is SSHAT and CDR2 is FNYEAQ (reference sequence). There are 15 residues in the CDR3. Methods used by the authors: Counts of nucleated cells, estimated from reference gene primer amplification, were obtained. The protocol was immunoSEQ multiplex PCR, while the TCRdb copy is restricted to in-frame clones and leaves out a portion. V, J and clone size are taken as reported in that table, and D and trimming were inferred from the DNA itself. This table has approximately 180,000 clones, 70% to 90% appearing once. The sequence was obtained from a man in his 60s with acute or convalescent COVID-19. V and J are TRBV7-7 and TRBJ2-3; 12 bases agree with TRBD2. The material sequenced was peripheral blood. This CDR3 is CASSLAGGRGNTQYF. The CDR3 DNA follows: TGTGCTAGCAGCCTAGCGGGAGGGCGCGGGAATACGCAGTATTTT.